Detailed here is one TCR beta chain. The record originates from a study of technical replicates of blood from several donors. Here immunoSEQ multiplex PCR was the method, and the copy in TCRdb shows in-frame clones only, minus some. The data show fewer than 70,000 clones, with 94% seen just once and approximately 0.22% held by the top ten. The germline V gene has CDR1 SGHRS and CDR2 YFSETQ. After removal of 5 bases from V and 7 bases from J, the junction contained 12 bases not matched to a gene. There are 14 residues in the CDR3. V gene TRBV5-1 combines with J gene TRBJ2-7; 7 bases are a match to TRBD1. The specimen was T cells isolated from PBMCs. The source of this sequence is a human donor in good health. The CDR3 loop is CASSQGVGVGEQYF. CDR3 sequence (DNA): TGCGCCAGCAGTCAGGGGGTAGGGGTTGGAGAGCAGTACTTC.